The clone carrying this T cell receptor (beta chain) was found a few times. What it recognizes is unknown. Expressed TCRB transcripts were sequenced because the entire RNA isolate underwent reverse transcription. Measured with immunoSEQ multiplex PCR; TCRdb has only the in-frame clones, and not every one. Here the sample spans 400,000 or so clones, 10% to 15% being singletons. The data stem from a study of beta chain features in type 1 diabetes. Study-level results: Across all four CD4+ subsets, people with type 1 diabetes showed modestly shorter TCRB CDR3s.

Germline V gene sequence: CDR1 GTSNPN, CDR2 SVGIG (reference sequence). V shed 3 bases and J shed 1 base, with 15 bases lying between them. The CDR3 extends over 15 amino acids. This sequence originates from a young woman with type 1 diabetes. The sequenced material came from naive CD4+ T cells from blood. The chain is built from TRBV30 and TRBJ1-1; tentative D call: TRBD1 (5 bases). DNA for the CDR3: TGTGCCTGGAGGAAAACCTTCCAGGGGAACACTGAAGCTTTCTTT. Its translation: CAWRKTFQGNTEAFF.